This TCR beta chain was identified in a study of blood T cell repertoires in COVID-19. Across the study: Samples representing acute and convalescent COVID-19 were sourced from the United States, Italy and Spain. In each case, the material was cDNA or gDNA derived from T cells, B-cell-depleted T cells, or PBMCs.

Here immunoSEQ multiplex PCR was the method, and the copy in TCRdb shows in-frame clones only, minus some. This sample carries 200,000 to 250,000 clones, approximately 77% of them seen once, and the ten largest clones take 3.6%. The germline CDR1 and CDR2 sequences are LNHDA and SQIVND (reference sequence). The length of the CDR3 is 14 residues. Deletions cut 3 bases from V and 2 bases from J, with 8 bases between. The sequence was collected from a woman older than 75 with acute or convalescent COVID-19. V usage is TRBV19 and J usage is TRBJ1-3, with D maybe TRBD1 (6 bases). What was sequenced was peripheral blood. In nucleotides, the CDR3 is TGTGCCAGTAGTATCAGGGGCGCTGGAAACACCATATATTTT. Residues: CASSIRGAGNTIYF.